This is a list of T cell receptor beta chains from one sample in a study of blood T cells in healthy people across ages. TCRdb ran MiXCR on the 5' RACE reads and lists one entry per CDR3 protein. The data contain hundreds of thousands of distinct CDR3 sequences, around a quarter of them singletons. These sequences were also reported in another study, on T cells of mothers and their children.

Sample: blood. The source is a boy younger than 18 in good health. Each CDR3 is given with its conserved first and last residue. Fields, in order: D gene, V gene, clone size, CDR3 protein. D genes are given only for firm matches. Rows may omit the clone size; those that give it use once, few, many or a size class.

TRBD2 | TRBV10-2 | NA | CASRTPGLAVQETQYF
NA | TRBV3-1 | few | CASSQEVSLPEKLFF
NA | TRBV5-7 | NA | CASSLGRVNQETQYF
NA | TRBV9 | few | CASSVEGVDGYTF
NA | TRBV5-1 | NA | CASSLSGPPSNYGYTF
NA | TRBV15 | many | CATSRGAAGELFF
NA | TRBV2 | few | CASSSETESQPQHF
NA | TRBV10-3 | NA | CAISPTGDHTIYF
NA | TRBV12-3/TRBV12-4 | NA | CASCIDPQPQHF
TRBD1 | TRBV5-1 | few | CANSTGGTYEQYF
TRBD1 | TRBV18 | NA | CASSPSSGTDGYTF
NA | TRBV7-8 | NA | CASSVSFGGTYGYTF
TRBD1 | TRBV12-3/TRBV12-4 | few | CASSAGGSTNEKLFF
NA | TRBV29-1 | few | CSVGQNTGELFF
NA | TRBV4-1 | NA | CASSQDEREVYEQYF
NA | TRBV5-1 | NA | CASSIEGTGYEQYF
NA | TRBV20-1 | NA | CVRRVNTEAFF
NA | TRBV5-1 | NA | CASGGGGEDTQYF
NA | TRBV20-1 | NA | CSASLGSTYEQYF